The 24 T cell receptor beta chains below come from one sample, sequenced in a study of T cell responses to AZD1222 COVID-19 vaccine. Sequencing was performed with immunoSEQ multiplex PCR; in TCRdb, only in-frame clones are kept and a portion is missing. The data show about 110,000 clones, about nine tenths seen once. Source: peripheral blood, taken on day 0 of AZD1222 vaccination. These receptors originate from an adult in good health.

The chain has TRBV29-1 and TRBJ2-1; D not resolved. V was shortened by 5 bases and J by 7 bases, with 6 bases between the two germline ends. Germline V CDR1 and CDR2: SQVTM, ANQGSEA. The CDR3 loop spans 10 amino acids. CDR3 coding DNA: TGCAGCGTTAGCCAGAATGAGCAGTTCTTC. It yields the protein CSVSQNEQFF.

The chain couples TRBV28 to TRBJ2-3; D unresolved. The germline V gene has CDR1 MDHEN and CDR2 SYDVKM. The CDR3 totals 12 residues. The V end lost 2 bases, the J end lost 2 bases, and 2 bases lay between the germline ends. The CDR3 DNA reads TGTGCCAGCAGTTTAGACACAGATACGCAGTATTTT. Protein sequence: CASSLDTDTQYF.

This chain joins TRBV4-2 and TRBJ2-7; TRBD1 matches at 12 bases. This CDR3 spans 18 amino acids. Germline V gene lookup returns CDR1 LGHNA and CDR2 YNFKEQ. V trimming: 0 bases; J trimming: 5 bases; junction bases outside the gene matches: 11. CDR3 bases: TGTGCCAGCAGCCAAGACTTATCCGGGACAGGGGGCCTCAACGAGCAGTACTTC. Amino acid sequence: CASSQDLSGTGGLNEQYF.

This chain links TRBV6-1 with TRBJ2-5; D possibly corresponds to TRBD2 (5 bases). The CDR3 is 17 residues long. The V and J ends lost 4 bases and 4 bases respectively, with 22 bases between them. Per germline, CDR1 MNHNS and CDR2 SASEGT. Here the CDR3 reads CASSANFGLRLRETQYF. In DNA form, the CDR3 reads TGTGCCAGCAGTGCCAACTTTGGACTGCGATTAAGAGAGACCCAGTACTTC.

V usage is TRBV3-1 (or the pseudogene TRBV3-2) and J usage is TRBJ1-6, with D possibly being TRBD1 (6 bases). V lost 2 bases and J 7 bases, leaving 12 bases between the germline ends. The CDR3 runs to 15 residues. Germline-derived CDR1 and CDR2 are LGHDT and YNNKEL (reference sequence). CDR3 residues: CASSQRGGENSPLHF. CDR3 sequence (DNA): TGTGCCAGCAGCCAAAGAGGGGGGGAAAATTCACCCCTCCACTTT.

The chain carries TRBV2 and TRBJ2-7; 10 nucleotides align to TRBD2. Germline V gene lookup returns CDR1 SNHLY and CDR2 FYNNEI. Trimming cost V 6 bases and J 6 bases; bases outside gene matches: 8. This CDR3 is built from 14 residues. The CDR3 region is CASRTTSGVVEQYF. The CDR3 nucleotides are TGTGCCAGCAGGACCACTAGCGGGGTTGTCGAGCAGTACTTC.

The CDR3 region is CASSLAGLLAKNIQYF. As DNA, the CDR3 is TGTGCCAGCAGCTTGGCGGGATTACTAGCCAAAAACATTCAGTACTTC. This chain joins TRBV5-6 and TRBJ2-4; D might be TRBD2 (5 bases). Germline assignment: CDR1 SGHDT and CDR2 YYEEEE. V was cut by 0 bases and J by 0 bases, with 10 bases left in between. The CDR3 length is 16 residues. Based on the CDR3 plus reference TRBV5-6 and TRBJ2-4, the full variable domain is DAGVTQSPTHLIKTRGQQVTLRCSPKSGHDTVSWYQQALGQGPQFIFQYYEEEERQRGNFPDRFSGHQFPNYSSELNVNALLLGDSALYLCASSLAGLLAKNIQYFGAGTRLSVL.

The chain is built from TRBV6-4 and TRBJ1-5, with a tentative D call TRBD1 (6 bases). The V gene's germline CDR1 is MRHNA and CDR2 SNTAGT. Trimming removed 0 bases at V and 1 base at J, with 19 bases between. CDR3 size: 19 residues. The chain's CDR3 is CASSDSVRGYHLSNQPQHF. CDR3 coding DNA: TGTGCCAGCAGTGACTCGGTGAGGGGGTATCATTTAAGCAATCAGCCCCAGCATTTT.

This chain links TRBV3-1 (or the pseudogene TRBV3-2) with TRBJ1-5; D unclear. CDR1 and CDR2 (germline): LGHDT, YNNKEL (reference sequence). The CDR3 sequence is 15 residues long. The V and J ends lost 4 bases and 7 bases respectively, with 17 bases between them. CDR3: CASSRGIYREQPQHF. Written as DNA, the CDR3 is TGTGCCAGCAGCCGTGGGATCTACCGGGAACAGCCCCAGCATTTT.

The CDR3 DNA follows: TGCGCCAGCAGTGAGTTTACCGGGACAGTGGCATCTGGAAACACCATATATTTT. This translates into CASSEFTGTVASGNTIYF. The rearrangement links TRBV10-1 to TRBJ1-3, with TRBD1 matching 7 bases. V was clipped by 1 base and J by 1 base; unmatched bases: 10. The CDR3 has 18 residues. Germline loops: CDR1 WNHNN, CDR2 SYGVQD (reference sequence).

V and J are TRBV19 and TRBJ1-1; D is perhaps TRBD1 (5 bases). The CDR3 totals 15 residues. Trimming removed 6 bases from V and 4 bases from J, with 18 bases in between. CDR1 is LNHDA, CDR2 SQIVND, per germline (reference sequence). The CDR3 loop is CASRVAGPQATEAFF. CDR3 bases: TGTGCCAGTAGGGTCGCGGGACCCCAGGCCACTGAAGCTTTCTTT.

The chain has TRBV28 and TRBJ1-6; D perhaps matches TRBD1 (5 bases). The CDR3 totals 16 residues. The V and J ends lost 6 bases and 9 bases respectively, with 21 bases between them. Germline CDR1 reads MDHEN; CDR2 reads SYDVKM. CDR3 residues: CASSSIPGPGSSPLHF. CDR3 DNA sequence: TGTGCCAGCAGCTCAATCCCGGGACCGGGTAGTTCACCCCTCCACTTT.

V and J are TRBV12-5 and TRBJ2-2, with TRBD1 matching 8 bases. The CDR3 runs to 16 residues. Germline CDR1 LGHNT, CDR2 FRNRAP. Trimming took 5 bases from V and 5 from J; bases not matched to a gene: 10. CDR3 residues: CASGLGQGIITGELFF. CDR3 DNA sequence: TGTGCTAGTGGTCTTGGACAGGGTATCATAACCGGGGAGCTGTTTTTT.

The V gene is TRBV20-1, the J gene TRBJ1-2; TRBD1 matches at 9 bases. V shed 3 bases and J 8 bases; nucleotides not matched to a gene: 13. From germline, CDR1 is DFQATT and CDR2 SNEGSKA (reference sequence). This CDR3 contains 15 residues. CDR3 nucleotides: TGCAGTGCTAGTAGACGGACAGGGGAAGTAGAGGGCTACACCTTC. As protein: CSASRRTGEVEGYTF.

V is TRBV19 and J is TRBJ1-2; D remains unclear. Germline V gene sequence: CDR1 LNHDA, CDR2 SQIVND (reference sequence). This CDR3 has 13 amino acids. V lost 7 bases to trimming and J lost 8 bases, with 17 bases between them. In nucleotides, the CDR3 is TGTGCCAGTATGGCCGGATGGGTCGGGGGCTACACCTTC. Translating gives CASMAGWVGGYTF.

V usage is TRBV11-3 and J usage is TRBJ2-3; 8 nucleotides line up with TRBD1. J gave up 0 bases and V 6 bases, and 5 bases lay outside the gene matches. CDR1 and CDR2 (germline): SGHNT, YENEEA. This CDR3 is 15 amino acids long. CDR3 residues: CASRTGQGSTDTQYF. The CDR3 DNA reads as TGTGCCAGCAGGACCGGACAGGGAAGCACAGATACGCAGTATTTT.

CDR3 in DNA: TGCGCCAGCAGCTTCGGACGGAGAAGTTGGACTGAAGCTTTCTTT. This sequence encodes CASSFGRRSWTEAFF. This chain connects TRBV5-1 to TRBJ1-1; D is uncertain. Germline CDR1 reads SGHRS; CDR2 reads YFSETQ. With 2 bases removed from V and 5 bases from J, the gap between germline ends came to 16 bases. CDR3 size: 15 residues.

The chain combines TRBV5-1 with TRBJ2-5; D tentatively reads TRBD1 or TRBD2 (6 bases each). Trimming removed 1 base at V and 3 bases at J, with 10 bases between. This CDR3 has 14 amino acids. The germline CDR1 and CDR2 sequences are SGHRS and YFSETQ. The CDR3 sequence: CASSLSGAKETQYF. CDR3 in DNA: TGCGCCAGCAGCTTGTCGGGGGCAAAAGAGACCCAGTACTTC.

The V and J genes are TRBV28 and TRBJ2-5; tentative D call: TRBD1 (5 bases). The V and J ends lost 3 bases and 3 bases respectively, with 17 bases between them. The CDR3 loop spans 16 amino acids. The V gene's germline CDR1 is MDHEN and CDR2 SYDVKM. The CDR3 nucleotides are TGTGCCAGCAGTTTCTCGCTAGGACAAGCAAAAGAGACCCAGTACTTC. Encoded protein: CASSFSLGQAKETQYF.

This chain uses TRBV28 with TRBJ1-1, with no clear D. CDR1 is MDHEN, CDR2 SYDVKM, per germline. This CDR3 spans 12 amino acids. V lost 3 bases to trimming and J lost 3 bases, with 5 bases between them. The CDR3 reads CASSLPHTEAFF. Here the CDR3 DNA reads TGTGCCAGCAGTTTGCCTCACACTGAAGCTTTCTTT. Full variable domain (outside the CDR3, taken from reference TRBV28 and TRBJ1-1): DVKVTQSSRYLVKRTGEKVFLECVQDMDHENMFWYRQDPGLGLRLIYFSYDVKMKEKGDIPEGYSVSREKKERFSLILESASTNQTSMYLCASSLPHTEAFFGQGTRLTVV.

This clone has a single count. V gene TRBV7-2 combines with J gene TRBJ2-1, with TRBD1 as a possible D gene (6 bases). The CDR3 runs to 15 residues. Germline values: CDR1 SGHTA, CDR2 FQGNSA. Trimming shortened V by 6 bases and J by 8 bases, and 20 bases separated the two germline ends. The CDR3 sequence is CASRAQGFSADEQFF. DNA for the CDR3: TGTGCCAGCAGGGCACAGGGATTTTCGGCCGATGAGCAGTTCTTC. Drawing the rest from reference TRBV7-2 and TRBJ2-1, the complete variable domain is GAGVSQSPSNKVTEKGKDVELRCDPISGHTALYWYRQSLGQGLEFLIYFQGNSAPDKSGLPSDRFSAERTGGSVSTLTIQRTQQEDSAVYLCASRAQGFSADEQFFGPGTRLTVL.

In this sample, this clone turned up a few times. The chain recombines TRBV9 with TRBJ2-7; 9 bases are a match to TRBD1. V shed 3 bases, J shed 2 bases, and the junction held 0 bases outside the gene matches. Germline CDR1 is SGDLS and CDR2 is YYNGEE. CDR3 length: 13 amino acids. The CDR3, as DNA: TGTGCCAGCAGCGGACAGGGGGCCTACGAGCAGTACTTC. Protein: CASSGQGAYEQYF.

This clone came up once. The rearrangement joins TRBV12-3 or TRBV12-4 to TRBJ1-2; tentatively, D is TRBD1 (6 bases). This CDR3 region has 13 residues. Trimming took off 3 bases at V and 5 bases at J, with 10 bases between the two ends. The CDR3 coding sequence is TGTGCCAGCAGTTTTGGACAGACTTATGGCTACACCTTC. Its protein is CASSFGQTYGYTF.

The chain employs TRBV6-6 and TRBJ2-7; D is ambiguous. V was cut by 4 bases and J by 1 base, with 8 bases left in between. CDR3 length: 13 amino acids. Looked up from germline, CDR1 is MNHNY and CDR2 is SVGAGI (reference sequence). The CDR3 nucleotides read TGTGCCAGCAGTTCTCACAGATCCTACGAGCAGTACTTC. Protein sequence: CASSSHRSYEQYF.